This T cell receptor (beta chain) appears in the sequencing data of a study of T cell repertoires in cytomegalovirus infection. Across the whole study: In public TCR beta signatures, there were indications of both CMV infection and matching HLA type. The study's findings and limits: Cumulated frequencies of public TCR beta families served to identify carriers of CMV plus the relevant HLA.

This clonotype was observed a few times. Its antigen is not identified. From the reads, TCRdb called clonotypes with MiXCR, one entry per CDR3 protein. This sample has 250,000 to 300,000 distinct CDR3 sequences, with roughly an eighth found just once. The V gene lost 6 bases and the J gene lost 4 bases, with 22 bases spanning the gap. Germline V lookup: CDR1 MDHEN, CDR2 SYDVKM. This CDR3 region has 17 residues. The sample consisted of PBMCs. The source of this sequence is a human donor in good health (CMV status not recorded). Some clones in this sample may be carry-over from other donors' samples. The V gene is TRBV28, the J gene TRBJ1-5; D is perhaps TRBD1 (5 bases). The CDR3, as DNA: TGTGCCAGCAGCGCCGGGGGGGTGCCCCATAGGAATCAGCCCCAGCATTTT. It encodes CASSAGGVPHRNQPQHF.